One sample yielded the 20 T cell receptor beta chains listed below, sequenced in a study of T-cell memory formation after mild COVID-19. TCRdb independently ran MiXCR on the 5' RACE reads; one entry per CDR3 protein. The sample has under 400,000 distinct CDR3 sequences; 25% to 30% are singletons. The sequencing input was PBMCs or a T cell subset sorted from them (not recorded which). Receptors originate from an adult woman who had mild COVID-19 (a few samples of this study predate the infection). Cell type and time point are not known.

In this sample, this clonotype turned up a few times. This chain joins TRBV28 and TRBJ1-2; no reliable D call. V was shortened by 7 bases and J by 8 bases, with 11 bases between the two germline ends. Germline V lookup: CDR1 MDHEN, CDR2 SYDVKM. The CDR3 is 11 residues long. In nucleotides, the CDR3 is TGTGCCAGCACCTCACGCGGCGGCTACACCTTC. This encodes CASTSRGGYTF.

This clonotype was observed a few times. The chain joins TRBV12-3 or TRBV12-4 to TRBJ2-2; maybe TRBD1 (8 bases). The CDR3 extends over 15 amino acids. V lost 4 bases, J lost 6 bases, and 15 bases lay in between. The CDR3 DNA reads as TGTGCCAGCAGTTCGACAGGGGACTACTCCGGGGAGCTGTTTTTT. Translation: CASSSTGDYSGELFF.

The chain employs TRBV7-9 and TRBJ1-1; D is possibly TRBD1 (5 bases). With 4 bases removed from V and 4 bases from J, the gap between germline ends came to 25 bases. This CDR3 has 18 residues. Germline V lookup: CDR1 SEHNR, CDR2 FQNEAQ (reference sequence). CDR3 in DNA: TGTGCCAGCAGCTCCTCAAGGGGTTTGGGGTTTCTTAGCACTGAAGCTTTCTTT. Encoded protein: CASSSSRGLGFLSTEAFF. Together with reference TRBV7-9 and TRBJ1-1, the CDR3 gives the full variable domain: DTGVSQNPRHKITKRGQNVTFRCDPISEHNRLYWYRQTLGQGPEFLTYFQNEAQLEKSRLLSDRFSAERPKGSFSTLEIQRTEQGDSAMYLCASSSSRGLGFLSTEAFFGQGTRLTVV.

The CDR3 reads CASSSLPQVKNIQYF. The CDR3 DNA sequence: TGTGCCAGCAGTTCTCTACCGCAAGTCAAAAACATTCAGTACTTC. This rearrangement joins TRBV6-2 or TRBV6-3 to TRBJ2-4; D is undetermined. V lost 4 bases, J lost 3 bases, and 13 bases lay in between. The CDR3 is 15 residues long. Per the germline V gene, CDR1 is MNHEY and CDR2 is SVGEGT.

The rearrangement links TRBV7-8 to TRBJ1-3; tentative D call: TRBD1 (6 bases). This CDR3 spans 15 amino acids. V lost 5 bases to trimming and J lost 6 bases, with 17 bases between them. The germline V gene has CDR1 SGHVS and CDR2 FQNEAQ. The CDR3 spells CASSLGGGRQNTIYF. CDR3 DNA: TGTGCCAGCAGCCTGGGAGGGGGTAGACAAAACACCATATATTTT.

The J gene is TRBJ2-5, the V gene TRBV7-6; 8 bases fit TRBD1. Germline trimming cut 5 bases from V and 4 bases from J; bases unmatched to any gene: 9. Looked up from germline, CDR1 is SGHVS and CDR2 is FNYEAQ. The length of the CDR3 is 15 residues. CDR3 loop: CASSPGQGEPETQYF. CDR3 DNA: TGTGCCAGCAGCCCCGGACAGGGAGAGCCAGAGACCCAGTACTTC.

This clonotype occurred once. This chain links TRBV27 with TRBJ1-1, with a weak D call TRBD1 (6 bases). CDR3 length: 18 residues. Trimming pared 4 bases from V and 4 bases from J, leaving 25 bases between. From germline, CDR1 is MNHEY and CDR2 SMNVEV (reference sequence). CDR3 sequence reads: CASSWGVRGTGRSTEAFF. CDR3 DNA sequence: TGTGCCAGCAGTTGGGGGGTCAGGGGCACGGGAAGGAGCACTGAAGCTTTCTTT.

This clonotype was counted a few times. This chain connects TRBV12-3 or TRBV12-4 to TRBJ1-5; maybe TRBD1 (5 bases). V was trimmed by 7 bases and J by 0 bases, leaving 10 bases between them. The CDR3 totals 14 residues. CDR3 nucleotides: TGTGCCAGCACCTGGGACGATAGCAATCAGCCCCAGCATTTT. Its translation is CASTWDDSNQPQHF.

The rearrangement joins TRBV10-3 to TRBJ2-7; TRBD1 agrees at 9 bases. The CDR3 loop spans 15 amino acids. CDR1 is ENHRY, CDR2 SYGVKD, per germline. V lost 2 bases to trimming and J lost 2 bases; unmatched junction nucleotides: 4. CDR3 amino acids: CAISETGTGTYEQYF. Here the CDR3 DNA reads TGTGCCATCAGTGAGACCGGGACAGGGACCTACGAGCAGTACTTC.

The chain has TRBV7-9 and TRBJ2-1; 7 nucleotides align to TRBD1. This CDR3 is 16 amino acids long. CDR1 is SEHNR, CDR2 FQNEAQ, per germline (reference sequence). Trimming at V came to 3 bases and at J to 5 bases, leaving 10 bases not matched to a gene. CDR3 protein: CASSFPRGQEDNEQFF. The CDR3, as DNA: TGTGCCAGCAGCTTCCCGAGGGGGCAAGAGGACAATGAGCAGTTCTTC.

This chain uses TRBV24-1 with TRBJ2-1; D not certain. The CDR3 spans 14 residues. Germline CDR1 is KGHDR and CDR2 is SFDVKD. Between the trimmed V and J ends, which lost 4 bases and 12 bases, there was a span of 18 bases. CDR3 sequence reads: CATSDPASTMTQFF. CDR3 DNA: TGTGCCACCAGTGACCCAGCCAGTACAATGACGCAGTTCTTC.

This clonotype occurred a few times. This rearrangement joins TRBV25-1 to TRBJ2-1; 10 bases agree with TRBD2. Trimming at V came to 2 bases and at J to 7 bases, leaving 11 bases not matched to a gene. Germline V gene sequence: CDR1 MGHDK, CDR2 SYGVNS. The CDR3 covers 17 residues. DNA of the CDR3: TGTGCCAGCAGTGAACTCACGAGCGGGAGGGTTCCGAATGAGCAGTTCTTC. Translating gives CASSELTSGRVPNEQFF.

This clonotype appeared a few times. The CDR3 is CASSPPATGTKNIQYF. CDR3 nucleotides: TGTGCCAGCTCACCACCGGCGACAGGTACCAAAAACATTCAGTACTTC. V gene TRBV18 combines with J gene TRBJ2-4; the D gene is possibly TRBD1 (6 bases). V dropped 0 bases and J dropped 2 bases, with 11 bases sitting between them. Per the germline V gene, CDR1 is KGHSH and CDR2 is LQKENI. This CDR3 comprises 16 residues.

This chain uses TRBV12-3 or TRBV12-4 with TRBJ2-3, with D possibly being TRBD1 or TRBD2 (5 bases each). CDR3 length: 18 amino acids. V was trimmed by 1 base and J by 4 bases, leaving 21 bases between them. CDR3 in amino acids: CASSLVVPVGARADTQYF. The DNA of the CDR3 is TGTGCCAGCAGTTTAGTGGTACCAGTGGGAGCCAGGGCAGATACGCAGTATTTT.

This clonotype was recorded a few times. The V call is TRBV7-2, the J call TRBJ1-6; D is unclear. Between the trimmed V and J ends, which lost 1 base and 7 bases, there was a span of 11 bases. Germline CDR1 is SGHTA and CDR2 is FQGNSA. This CDR3 has 15 amino acids. The CDR3 DNA is TGTGCCAGCAGCTTAGGGGCTCAGGTCAATTCACCCCTCCACTTT. It codes for CASSLGAQVNSPLHF.

This clonotype turned up a few times. The V and J genes are TRBV5-6 and TRBJ2-3; D is uncertain. The CDR3 has 15 amino acids. Trimming cost V 1 base and J 0 bases, with 9 bases left between them. Germline loops: CDR1 SGHDT, CDR2 YYEEEE. CDR3 bases: TGTGCCAGCAGCTTGTTCACCTCTAGCACAGATACGCAGTATTTT. This translates into CASSLFTSSTDTQYF.

This clonotype was counted between two and nine times. CDR3 region: CASSEGEIYRGTTRVDTQYF. The CDR3 DNA sequence: TGTGCCAGCAGTGAAGGGGAAATCTACCGCGGGACTACCCGCGTGGATACGCAGTATTTT. The gene calls are TRBV2 and TRBJ2-3, with TRBD2 matching over 7 bases. The V segment lost 1 base and the J segment 6 bases; nucleotides outside the gene matches: 22. The CDR3 spans 20 residues. Germline V gives CDR1 SNHLY, CDR2 FYNNEI. The complete variable domain, with remaining parts taken from reference TRBV2 and TRBJ2-3, reads EPEVTQTPSHQVTQMGQEVILRCVPISNHLYFYWYRQILGQKVEFLVSFYNNEISEKSEIFDDQFSVERPDGSNFTLKIRSTKLEDSAMYFCASSEGEIYRGTTRVDTQYFGPGTRLTVL.

The chain has TRBV30 and TRBJ1-1; D gene unclear. Trimming stripped 0 bases from V and 1 base from J, with 9 bases between. The CDR3 sequence is 14 residues long. Germline V CDR1 and CDR2: GTSNPN, SVGIG (reference sequence). The CDR3 DNA is TGTGCCTGGAGTGTACAACTAGGGAACACTGAAGCTTTCTTT. This translates into CAWSVQLGNTEAFF. The variable domain in full, completed from reference TRBV30 and TRBJ1-1, reads SQTIHQWPATLVQPVGSPLSLECTVEGTSNPNLYWYRQAAGRGLQLLFYSVGIGQISSEVPQNLSASRPQDRQFILSSKKLLLSDSGFYLCAWSVQLGNTEAFFGQGTRLTVV.

This clonotype was found a few times. The gene calls are TRBV28 and TRBJ2-2; no definite D call. The ends were cut back, 5 bases at V and 3 bases at J, with 7 bases in the middle. Germline CDR1 reads MDHEN; CDR2 reads SYDVKM. The CDR3 length is 13 residues. Here the CDR3 reads CASSPSHTGELFF. The CDR3 DNA is TGTGCCAGCAGTCCCTCCCACACCGGGGAGCTGTTTTTT.

The CDR3 DNA sequence: TGTGCCAGCAAAGAGGGGACAGGGGGATCCGGGGAGCTGTTTTTT. Translated: CASKEGTGGSGELFF. The chain combines TRBV7-3 with TRBJ2-2; 11 bases match TRBD1. The CDR3 is 15 residues long. V lost 7 bases and J lost 6; bases outside the gene matches: 7. Germline V gene sequence: CDR1 SGHTA, CDR2 FQGTGA. Full variable domain (outside the CDR3, taken from reference TRBV7-3 and TRBJ2-2): GAGVSQTPSNKVTEKGKYVELRCDPISGHTALYWYRQSLGQGPEFLIYFQGTGAADDSGLPNDRFFAVRPEGSVSTLKIQRTERGDSAVYLCASKEGTGGSGELFFGEGSRLTVL.